The T cell receptor (beta chain) under discussion was sequenced for a study of T-cell memory formation after mild COVID-19. Across the whole study: TCR clustering was largely donor specific.

V gave up 8 bases and J gave up 0 bases; unmatched junction bases: 10. This CDR3 is built from 16 residues. Germline CDR1 and CDR2: MNHEY and SMNVEV (reference sequence). This clonotype was seen ten or more times. As yet, its antigen is unknown. cDNA libraries for TCR alpha and TCR beta, carrying sample barcodes and UMIs, came from 5'RACE with constant-segment primers. Each CDR3 protein gets one entry after TCRdb re-called the 5' RACE reads with MiXCR. This sample has roughly 450,000 distinct CDR3 sequences, with roughly 20% found just once. Findings of the study overall: Pre-infection memory contained some responding clones, which suggested that cross-reactive memory had joined.

The sequence was obtained from an adult woman who had mild COVID-19 (a few samples of this study predate the infection). Cell type and time point are not known. The sequenced material came from PBMCs or a T cell subset sorted from them (not recorded which). The chain is built from TRBV27 and TRBJ2-3, with 8 bases that match TRBD2. CDR3 in amino acids: CASWGLGATSTDTQYF. CDR3 nucleotide sequence: TGTGCCAGCTGGGGACTAGGGGCAACTAGCACAGATACGCAGTATTTT.